These 21 T cell receptor beta chains were sequenced from one sample in a study of response to subunit inactivated influenza vaccine. TCRdb redid the calling of the RT-PCR reads with MiXCR, one entry per CDR3 protein. The sample contains a few hundred thousand distinct CDR3 sequences, less than 15% of which appear only once. The specimen comprised PBMCs from blood, sampled roughly 12 days after vaccination. The receptors originated from a man over 45 who received an inactivated influenza vaccine.

The rearrangement joins TRBV20-1 to TRBJ2-4, with 8 nucleotides matching TRBD2. In germline, CDR1 is DFQATT, CDR2 SNEGSKA (reference sequence). The CDR3 loop spans 14 amino acids. V shed 6 bases, J shed 0 bases, and the junction held 4 bases outside the gene matches. CDR3 loop: CSAGRDLAKNIQYF. CDR3 nucleotides: TGCAGTGCCGGGAGGGACCTAGCCAAAAACATTCAGTACTTC.

This clonotype was recorded many times. J is TRBJ2-3 and V is TRBV6-5, with D possibly TRBD2 on 6 matching bases. V dropped 3 bases and J dropped 1 base, with 8 bases sitting between them. The germline V gene has CDR1 MNHEY and CDR2 SVGAGI. This CDR3 has 14 residues. CDR3 nucleotide sequence: TGTGCCAGCAGTTATAGCGGACGCACAGATACGCAGTATTTT. Its protein product is CASSYSGRTDTQYF.

This clonotype was observed a few times. The V call is TRBV19, the J call TRBJ2-7; D may match TRBD1 or TRBD2 (5 bases each). Germline V gene data show CDR1 as LNHDA and CDR2 as SQIVND (reference sequence). V shed 5 bases and J shed 4 bases, with 21 bases lying between them. The CDR3 consists of 16 residues. The CDR3 coding sequence is TGTGCCAGTAGTCTCTCCCCCGGGACCGGATCTTACGAGCAGTACTTC. This encodes CASSLSPGTGSYEQYF.

This chain connects TRBV7-2 to TRBJ2-7; 8 bases align to TRBD1. The CDR3 runs to 14 residues. With 5 bases clipped from V and 6 bases from J, the junction kept 9 bases outside the gene matches. From germline, CDR1 is SGHTA and CDR2 FQGNSA. This chain's CDR3 is CASSQSSQGGEQYF. CDR3 DNA sequence: TGTGCCAGCAGCCAGTCGTCACAGGGGGGCGAGCAGTACTTC.

This clonotype was seen at least ten times. CDR3 region: CASSPFKAGPLADTQYF. DNA for the CDR3: TGCGCCAGCAGCCCCTTCAAAGCGGGACCTTTGGCAGATACGCAGTATTTT. J is TRBJ2-3 and V is TRBV5-1; TRBD2 matches at 7 bases. Per germline, CDR1 SGHRS and CDR2 YFSETQ. CDR3 length equals 17 residues. Losses at the gene ends were 4 bases for V and 4 bases for J; bases not matched to a gene: 15.

The chain links TRBV10-3 to TRBJ2-1; D may be TRBD1 (6 bases). V lost 11 bases, J lost 0 bases, and 17 bases lay in between. The germline CDR1 and CDR2 sequences are ENHRY and SYGVKD. The length of the CDR3 is 15 residues. In nucleotides, the CDR3 is TGTGCCGTAGGGGGAAGGGATAGCTCCTACAATGAGCAGTTCTTC. This translates into CAVGGRDSSYNEQFF.

This clonotype occurred a few times. V is TRBV20-1 and J is TRBJ2-7; D unclear. V was pared by 2 bases and J by 0 bases, with 11 bases between. This CDR3 has 14 residues. Germline V lookup: CDR1 DFQATT, CDR2 SNEGSKA (reference sequence). CDR3 nucleotides: TGCAGTGCTAGAAATGCGGATAGCTCCTACGAGCAGTACTTC. Amino acid sequence: CSARNADSSYEQYF.

This clonotype was counted between two and nine times. V is TRBV4-3 and J is TRBJ2-7; weak D call: TRBD1 (6 bases). Germline V gives CDR1 LGHNA, CDR2 YSLEER. V was clipped by 6 bases and J by 5 bases, with 14 bases between them. CDR3 size: 13 residues. This CDR3 is CASSTGHPDEQYF. In DNA form, the CDR3 reads TGCGCCAGCAGTACAGGGCACCCCGACGAGCAGTACTTC.

The chain is built from TRBV12-3 or TRBV12-4 and TRBJ2-5; 7 bases match TRBD1. This CDR3 has 14 amino acids. The V gene end was trimmed by 6 bases and the J gene end by 5 bases; junction bases not matched to a gene: 9. The CDR3 bases are TGTGCCAGCAGGTCCGACAGGGTTGGGGAGACCCAGTACTTC. It encodes CASRSDRVGETQYF.

This clonotype was observed at least ten times. The genes are TRBV14 and TRBJ2-1, with 7 nucleotides matching TRBD2. The germline V gene encodes CDR1 SGHDN and CDR2 FVKESK. The CDR3 is made up of 16 amino acids. V shed 2 bases and J 0 bases; nucleotides not matched to a gene: 4. CDR3 loop: CASSQLAGRSYNEQFF. CDR3 DNA: TGTGCCAGCAGCCAATTAGCGGGCCGCTCCTACAATGAGCAGTTCTTC.

This clonotype was counted ten times or more. The chain employs TRBV12-3 or TRBV12-4 and TRBJ2-6; D uncertain. The V gene lost 5 bases and the J gene lost 4 bases, with 9 bases spanning the gap. CDR3 length: 14 residues. DNA for the CDR3: TGTGCCAGCAGTAGCCGGGCGGGGGCCAACGTCCTGACTTTC. Its protein is CASSSRAGANVLTF.

This clonotype was found many times. The CDR3 DNA follows: TGTGCCACCCGGGGCCACGTAGAGGACGAGCAGTACTTC. Translating gives CATRGHVEDEQYF. The V gene is TRBV10-3, the J gene TRBJ2-7, with D tentatively TRBD1 or TRBD2 (5 bases each). The germline V gene encodes CDR1 ENHRY and CDR2 SYGVKD. The CDR3 extends over 13 amino acids. V gave up 10 bases and J gave up 5 bases, with 18 bases separating them.

This clonotype appeared a few times. CDR3 amino acids: CASSYSLAGGIYEQYF. CDR3 nucleotide sequence: TGTGCCAGCAGTTACTCTCTAGCGGGAGGAATCTACGAGCAGTACTTC. The chain is built from TRBV6-2 or TRBV6-3 and TRBJ2-7, with 11 bases aligning to TRBD2. Looked up from germline, CDR1 is MNHEY and CDR2 is SVGEGT. J was trimmed by 3 bases and V by 0 bases; bases with no gene match: 4. The CDR3 runs 16 residues.

This clonotype was seen a handful of times. V and J are TRBV5-6 and TRBJ1-5, with D unresolved. The CDR3 extends over 13 amino acids. Per the germline V gene, CDR1 is SGHDT and CDR2 is YYEEEE. Trimming stripped 4 bases from V and 12 bases from J, with 17 bases between. The CDR3 nucleotides are TGTGCCAGCAGCGTCTCCCGGGATTCCGTCCAGCATTTT. It is translated as CASSVSRDSVQHF.

This chain joins TRBV20-1 and TRBJ2-3; 15 bases match TRBD2. Germline CDR1 and CDR2: DFQATT and SNEGSKA (reference sequence). The CDR3 runs 16 residues. V was pared by 6 bases and J by 0 bases, with 4 bases of the junction left unmatched. In nucleotides, the CDR3 is TGCAGTGCCGCTGGACTAGCGGGGGGGAGCACAGATACGCAGTATTTT. This translates into CSAAGLAGGSTDTQYF.

This clonotype was observed a handful of times. The rearrangement uses TRBV28 and TRBJ2-1, with 8 nucleotides matching TRBD1. This CDR3 has 16 residues. The germline V gene encodes CDR1 MDHEN and CDR2 SYDVKM. After removal of 2 bases from V and 8 bases from J, the junction contained 11 bases not matched to a gene. The CDR3 DNA follows: TGTGCCAGCAGTTTAGGCTATGGACAGGGATTTCATGAGCAGTTCTTC. This gives the protein CASSLGYGQGFHEQFF.

This sequence joins TRBV4-2 and TRBJ2-1, with D perhaps given as TRBD1 or TRBD2 (6 bases each). There are 15 residues in the CDR3. The ends were cut back, 4 bases at V and 4 bases at J, with 14 bases in the middle. The V gene's germline CDR1 is LGHNA and CDR2 YNFKEQ. The CDR3 is CASSRGVRGYNEQFF. CDR3 DNA sequence: TGTGCCAGCAGCCGGGGGGTCAGGGGATACAATGAGCAGTTCTTC.

A remark on this clonotype: A much more abundant neighbour one base away suggests this may be a read error. This chain uses TRBV7-9 with TRBJ2-1; D is unresolved. This CDR3 has 13 residues. Germline CDR1 reads SEHNR; CDR2 reads FQNEAQ (reference sequence). The CDR3 here is CASSESSYNEQIF. CDR3 nucleotides: TGTGCCAGCAGCGAGAGCTCCTACAATGAGCAGATCTTC.

This clonotype was seen a few times. The chain uses TRBV4-3 and TRBJ2-1; no definite D call. Trimming left V 3 bases short and J 6 bases short, with 21 bases between. Germline V CDR1 and CDR2: LGHNA, YSLEER. The CDR3 has 17 residues. The CDR3 loop is CASSHVTENPYFNEQFF. CDR3 nucleotides: TGCGCCAGCAGCCACGTTACAGAAAACCCTTATTTCAATGAGCAGTTCTTC.

The chain employs TRBV20-1 and TRBJ2-3; the match to TRBD2 covers 8 bases. Germline V CDR1 and CDR2: DFQATT, SNEGSKA (reference sequence). This CDR3 contains 14 residues. After removal of 6 bases from V and 0 bases from J, the junction contained 5 bases not matched to a gene. CDR3 loop: CSAQGLVSTDTQYF. The CDR3 nucleotides read TGCAGTGCCCAGGGACTAGTGAGCACAGATACGCAGTATTTT.

This clonotype was counted a few times. The V call is TRBV5-1, the J call TRBJ1-1; 8 nucleotides agree with TRBD1. The germline V gene has CDR1 SGHRS and CDR2 YFSETQ. Unmatched junction bases numbered 5, after V lost 0 bases and J lost 7 bases. The CDR3 runs to 14 residues. The CDR3: CASSLEIGQGEAFF. The DNA of the CDR3 is TGCGCCAGCAGCTTGGAGATAGGACAGGGTGAAGCTTTCTTT.